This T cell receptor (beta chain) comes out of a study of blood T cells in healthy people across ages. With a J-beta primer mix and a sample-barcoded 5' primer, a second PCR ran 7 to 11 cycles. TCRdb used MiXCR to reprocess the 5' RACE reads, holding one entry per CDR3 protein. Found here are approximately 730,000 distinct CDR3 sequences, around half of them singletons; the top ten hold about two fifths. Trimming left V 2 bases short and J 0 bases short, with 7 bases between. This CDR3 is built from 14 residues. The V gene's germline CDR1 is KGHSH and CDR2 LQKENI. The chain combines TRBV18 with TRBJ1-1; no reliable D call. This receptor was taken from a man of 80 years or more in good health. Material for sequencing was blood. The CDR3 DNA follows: TGTGCCAGCTCACCAGCCCAGGTGAACACTGAAGCTTTCTTT. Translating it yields CASSPAQVNTEAFF. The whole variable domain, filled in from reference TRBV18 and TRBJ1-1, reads NAGVMQNPRHLVRRRGQEARLRCSPMKGHSHVYWYRQLPEEGLKFMVYLQKENIIDESGMPKERFSAEFPKEGPSILRIQQVVRGDSAAYFCASSPAQVNTEAFFGQGTRLTVV.